This TCR beta chain emerged from a study of blood T cell repertoires in COVID-19. Background on the study: Acute and convalescent COVID-19 samples came from the United States, Italy and Spain. From T cells, B-cell-depleted T cells, or PBMCs came the material, which was cDNA or gDNA.

From germline, CDR1 is SGDLS and CDR2 YYNGEE. This CDR3 contains 14 residues. Between the trimmed V and J ends, which lost 1 base and 8 bases, there was a span of 12 bases. Authors' processing steps: How many nucleated cells were present was estimated from reference gene primer amplification. Measured with immunoSEQ multiplex PCR; TCRdb has only the in-frame clones, and not every one. The DNA was the basis for D and trimming; V, J and clone size are from that table. The repertoire has 80,000 to 100,000 clones, approximately 90% of them found once; the top ten carry less than 2%. The source of this sequence is a man aged 60-69 years with acute or convalescent COVID-19. This chain links TRBV9 with TRBJ1-4; D gene ambiguous. Sequences were obtained from peripheral blood. DNA for the CDR3: TGTGCCAGCAGCGTACACTCCCCGGGGGAAAAACTGTTTTTT. Amino acid sequence: CASSVHSPGEKLFF.